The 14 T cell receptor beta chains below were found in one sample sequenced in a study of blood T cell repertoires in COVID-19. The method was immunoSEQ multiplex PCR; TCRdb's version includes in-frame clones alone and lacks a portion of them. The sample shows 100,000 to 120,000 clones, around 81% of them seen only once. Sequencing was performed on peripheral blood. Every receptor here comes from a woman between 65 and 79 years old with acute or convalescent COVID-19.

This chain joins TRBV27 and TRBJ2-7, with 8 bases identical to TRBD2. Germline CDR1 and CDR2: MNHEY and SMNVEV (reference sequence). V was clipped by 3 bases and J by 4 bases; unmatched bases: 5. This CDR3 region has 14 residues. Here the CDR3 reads CASSLGLVGYEQYF. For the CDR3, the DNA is TGTGCCAGCAGTTTGGGACTAGTAGGGTACGAGCAGTACTTC.

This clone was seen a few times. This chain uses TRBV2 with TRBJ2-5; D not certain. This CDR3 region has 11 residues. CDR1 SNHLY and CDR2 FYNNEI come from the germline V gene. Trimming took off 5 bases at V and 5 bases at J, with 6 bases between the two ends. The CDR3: CASSRRETQYF. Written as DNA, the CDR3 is TGTGCCAGCAGTCGCAGGGAGACCCAGTACTTC.

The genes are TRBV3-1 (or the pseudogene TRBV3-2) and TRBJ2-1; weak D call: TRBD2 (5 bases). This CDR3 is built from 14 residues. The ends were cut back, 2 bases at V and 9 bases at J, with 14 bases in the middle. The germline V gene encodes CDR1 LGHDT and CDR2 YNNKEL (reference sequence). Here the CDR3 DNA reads TGTGCCAGCAGCCAAAATGCGAGGGCCGGTGAGCAGTTCTTC. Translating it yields CASSQNARAGEQFF.

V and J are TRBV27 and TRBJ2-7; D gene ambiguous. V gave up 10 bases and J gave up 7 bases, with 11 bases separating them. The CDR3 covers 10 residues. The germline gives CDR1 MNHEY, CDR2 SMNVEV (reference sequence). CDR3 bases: TGTGCCAAGACCCAGGCGGAGCAGTACTTC. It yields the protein CAKTQAEQYF.

This chain's CDR3 is CASSYRGTGLYGYTF. DNA for the CDR3: TGTGCCAGCAGTTACCGCGGGACAGGACTCTATGGCTACACCTTC. The V and J genes are TRBV6-5 and TRBJ1-2, with 8 bases that match TRBD1. Germline V gene lookup returns CDR1 MNHEY and CDR2 SVGAGI. The CDR3 loop spans 15 amino acids. With 2 bases clipped from V and 4 bases from J, the junction kept 6 bases outside the gene matches.

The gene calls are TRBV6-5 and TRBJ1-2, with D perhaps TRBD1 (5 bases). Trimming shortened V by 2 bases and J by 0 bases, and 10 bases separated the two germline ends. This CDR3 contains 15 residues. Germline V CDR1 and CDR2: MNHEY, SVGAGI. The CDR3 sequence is CASSYGTGANYGYTF. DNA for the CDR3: TGTGCCAGCAGTTACGGGACGGGAGCTAACTATGGCTACACCTTC.

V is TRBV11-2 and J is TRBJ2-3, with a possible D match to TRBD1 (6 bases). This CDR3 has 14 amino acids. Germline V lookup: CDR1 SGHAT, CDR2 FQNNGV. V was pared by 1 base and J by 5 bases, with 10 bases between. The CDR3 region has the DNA TGTGCCAGCAGCTTAGGACAGGACCGAGATACGCAGTATTTT. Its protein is CASSLGQDRDTQYF.

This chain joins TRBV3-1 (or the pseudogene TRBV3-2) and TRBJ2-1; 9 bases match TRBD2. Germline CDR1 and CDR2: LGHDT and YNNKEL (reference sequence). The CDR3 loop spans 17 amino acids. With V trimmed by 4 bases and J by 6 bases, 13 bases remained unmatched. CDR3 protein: CASSPRPTSGYVNEQFF. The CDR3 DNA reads TGTGCCAGCAGCCCCCGACCGACTAGCGGTTATGTCAATGAGCAGTTCTTC.

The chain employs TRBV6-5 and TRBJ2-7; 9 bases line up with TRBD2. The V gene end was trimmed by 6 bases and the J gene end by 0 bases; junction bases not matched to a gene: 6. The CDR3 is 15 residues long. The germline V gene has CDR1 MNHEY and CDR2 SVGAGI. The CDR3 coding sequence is TGTGCCAGCAGCCGTAGCGGGAGAAGCTCCTACGAGCAGTACTTC. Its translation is CASSRSGRSSYEQYF.

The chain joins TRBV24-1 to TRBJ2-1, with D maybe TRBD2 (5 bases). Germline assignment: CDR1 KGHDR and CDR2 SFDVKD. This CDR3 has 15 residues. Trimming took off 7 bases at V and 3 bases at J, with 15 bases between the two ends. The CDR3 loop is CATRVGRSFYNEQFF. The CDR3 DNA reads TGTGCCACCAGGGTGGGGAGAAGCTTCTACAATGAGCAGTTCTTC.

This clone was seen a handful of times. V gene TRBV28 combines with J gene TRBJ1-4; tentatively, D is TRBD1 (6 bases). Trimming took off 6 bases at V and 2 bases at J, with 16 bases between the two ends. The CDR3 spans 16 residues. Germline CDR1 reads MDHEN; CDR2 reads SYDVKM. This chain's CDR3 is CASSLTTGRTNEKLFF. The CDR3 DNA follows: TGTGCCAGCAGCCTTACTACAGGGCGGACTAATGAAAAACTGTTTTTT.

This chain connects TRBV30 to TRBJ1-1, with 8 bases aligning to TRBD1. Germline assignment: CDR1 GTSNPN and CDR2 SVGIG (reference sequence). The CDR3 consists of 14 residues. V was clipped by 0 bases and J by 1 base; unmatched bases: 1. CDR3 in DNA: TGTGCCTGGAGTGTCACAGGGGGGAACACTGAAGCTTTCTTT. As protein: CAWSVTGGNTEAFF.

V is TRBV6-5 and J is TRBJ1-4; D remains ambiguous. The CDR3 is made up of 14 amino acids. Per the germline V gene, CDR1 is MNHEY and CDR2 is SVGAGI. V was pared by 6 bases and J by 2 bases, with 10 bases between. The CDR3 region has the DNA TGTGCCAGCAGAACTTGGGCGACTAATGAAAAACTGTTTTTT. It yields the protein CASRTWATNEKLFF.

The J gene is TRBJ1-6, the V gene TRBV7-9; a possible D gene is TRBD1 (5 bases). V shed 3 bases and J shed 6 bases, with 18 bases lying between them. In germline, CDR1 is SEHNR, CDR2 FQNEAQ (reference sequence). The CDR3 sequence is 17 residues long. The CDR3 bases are TGTGCCAGCAGCTTTGATAGAGAGCAGGGCCGTAATTCACCCCTCCACTTT. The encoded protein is CASSFDREQGRNSPLHF.